Listed here are 4 T cell receptor beta chains from one sample, sequenced in a study of identical twins. TCRdb itself ran the 5' RACE reads through MiXCR, one entry per CDR3 protein. Found here are 600,000 to 850,000 distinct CDR3 sequences, 18% of them singletons; the top ten hold around 13%. This same sample was also part of a study on T cells expressing NK-cell markers.

Sequencing was done on a sample of PBMCs. The source is a woman aged 18 to 35 in good health.

This clonotype was seen more than once but under ten times. The CDR3 nucleotides read TGCGCCAGCAGCCCCGGGACTAGCGGGGGGAACAATGAGCAGTTCTTC. The encoded protein is CASSPGTSGGNNEQFF. This chain links TRBV4-3 with TRBJ2-1, with 15 bases lining up with TRBD2. With V trimmed by 4 bases and J by 5 bases, 3 bases remained unmatched. Germline assignment: CDR1 LGHNA and CDR2 YSLEER. CDR3 length: 16 amino acids.

This clonotype was seen a few times. The chain uses TRBV7-9 and TRBJ1-6, with 9 bases fitting TRBD1. V lost 5 bases to trimming and J lost 4 bases; unmatched junction nucleotides: 9. The V gene's germline CDR1 is SEHNR and CDR2 FQNEAQ (reference sequence). The CDR3 extends over 17 amino acids. CDR3 nucleotides: TGTGCCAGCAGCGCACACAGGGGGCGCGGATATAATTCACCCCTCCACTTT. Amino acid sequence: CASSAHRGRGYNSPLHF.

V gene TRBV6-1 combines with J gene TRBJ1-1; no reliable D call. Germline loops: CDR1 MNHNS, CDR2 SASEGT. There are 14 residues in the CDR3. V shed 4 bases and J shed 0 bases, with 9 bases lying between them. The CDR3 nucleotides read TGTGCCAGCAGTGCCTCGTTTCTGAACACTGAAGCTTTCTTT. As protein: CASSASFLNTEAFF.

In its sample, this clonotype was seen a few times. The chain links TRBV11-2 to TRBJ2-3; D might be TRBD1 (7 bases). There are 16 residues in the CDR3. Germline V lookup: CDR1 SGHAT, CDR2 FQNNGV. V was trimmed by 5 bases and J by 3 bases, leaving 18 bases between them. The CDR3, as DNA: TGTGCCAGCAGCCCTGAGGCGACAGGGAGGACAGATACGCAGTATTTT. Amino acid sequence: CASSPEATGRTDTQYF.